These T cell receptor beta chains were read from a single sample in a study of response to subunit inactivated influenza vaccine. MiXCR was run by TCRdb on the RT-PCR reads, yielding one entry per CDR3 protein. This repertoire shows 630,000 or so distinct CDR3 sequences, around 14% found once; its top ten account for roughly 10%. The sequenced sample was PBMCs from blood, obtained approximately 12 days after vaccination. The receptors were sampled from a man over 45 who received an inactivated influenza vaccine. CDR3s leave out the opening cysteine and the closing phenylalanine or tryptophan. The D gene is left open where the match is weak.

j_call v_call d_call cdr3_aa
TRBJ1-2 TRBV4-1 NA ASSQIPGTNYGYT
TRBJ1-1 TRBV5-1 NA ASSLDPGATEAF
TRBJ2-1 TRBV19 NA ASSRPGHAYNEQF
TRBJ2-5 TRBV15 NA ATSRGSAGLQETQY
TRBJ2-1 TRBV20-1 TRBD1 SARGTGVDEQF
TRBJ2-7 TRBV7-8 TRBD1 ASSEISGGGDEQY
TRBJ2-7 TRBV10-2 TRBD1 ATKLSGTAFYEQY
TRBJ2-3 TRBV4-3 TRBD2 ASSQGIIAGGSTDTQY
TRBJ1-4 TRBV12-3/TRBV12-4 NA ASNPDGGDEKLF
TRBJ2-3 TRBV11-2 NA ASSLDGGGSGIDTQY